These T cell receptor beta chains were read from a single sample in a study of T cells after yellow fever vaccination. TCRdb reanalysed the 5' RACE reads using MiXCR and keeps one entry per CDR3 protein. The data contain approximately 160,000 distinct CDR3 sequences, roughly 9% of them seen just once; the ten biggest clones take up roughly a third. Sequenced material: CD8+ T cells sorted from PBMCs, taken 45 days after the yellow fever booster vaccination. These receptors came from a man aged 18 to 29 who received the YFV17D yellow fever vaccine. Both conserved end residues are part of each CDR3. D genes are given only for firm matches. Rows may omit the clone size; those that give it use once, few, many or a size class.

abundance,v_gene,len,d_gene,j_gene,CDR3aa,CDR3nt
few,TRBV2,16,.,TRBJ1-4,CASTLGRTATNEKLFF,TGTGCCAGCACCCTGGGACGTACCGCAACTAATGAAAAACTGTTTTTT
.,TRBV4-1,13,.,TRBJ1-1,CASSRTGDTEAFF,TGCGCCAGCAGCCGAACAGGCGACACTGAAGCTTTCTTT
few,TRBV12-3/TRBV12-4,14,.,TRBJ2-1,CASSLRGTDNEQFF,TGTGCCAGCAGTTTAAGGGGGACCGACAATGAGCAGTTCTTC
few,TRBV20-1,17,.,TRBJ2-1,CSARAELVASVYNEQFF,TGCAGTGCTAGAGCTGAACTTGTGGCTAGCGTGTACAATGAGCAGTTCTTC
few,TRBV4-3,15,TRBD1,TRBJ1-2,CASSPGTGAHYGYTF,TGCGCCAGCAGCCCCGGGACAGGGGCACACTATGGCTACACCTTC
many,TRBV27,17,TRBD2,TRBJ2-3,CASSLGLWTSGADTQYF,TGTGCCAGCAGTTTGGGTCTCTGGACTAGCGGGGCAGATACGCAGTATTTT
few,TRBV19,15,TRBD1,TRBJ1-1,CASSPDREGNTEAFF,TGTGCCAGTAGTCCCGACAGGGAGGGGAACACTGAAGCTTTCTTT
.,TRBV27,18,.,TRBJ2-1,CASSDWNRERGYYNEQFF,TGTGCCAGCAGTGACTGGAACAGGGAAAGGGGGTACTACAATGAGCAGTTCTTC
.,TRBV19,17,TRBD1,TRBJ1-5,CASSPRGHFYSNQPQHF,TGTGCCAGTAGTCCCAGGGGGCATTTTTATAGCAATCAGCCCCAGCATTTT
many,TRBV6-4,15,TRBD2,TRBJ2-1,CASSDSTSGGDEQFF,TGTGCCAGCAGTGACTCGACTAGCGGGGGGGATGAGCAGTTCTTC
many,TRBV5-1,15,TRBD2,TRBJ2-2,CASRQTSGNTGELFF,TGCGCCAGCAGACAGACTAGCGGAAACACCGGGGAGCTGTTTTTT
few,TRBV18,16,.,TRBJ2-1,CASSPETVISYNEQFF,TGTGCCAGCTCTCCAGAGACAGTAATCTCCTACAATGAGCAGTTCTTC
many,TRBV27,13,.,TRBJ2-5,CASSFSYQETQYF,TGTGCCAGCAGCTTCTCGTACCAAGAGACCCAGTACTTC